This T cell receptor (beta chain) was recovered during a study of T cells after yellow fever vaccination. Template switching by 5'RACE produced TCR cDNA, adding a universal primer site and UMIs. TCRdb reprocessed the 5' RACE reads via MiXCR and lists one record per CDR3 protein. The sample contains fewer than 350,000 distinct CDR3 sequences, around 4.5% of which appear only once. The CDR3 has 14 amino acids. V was clipped by 4 bases and J by 4 bases, with 15 bases between them. Germline-derived CDR1 and CDR2 are DFQATT and SNEGSKA (reference sequence). This clonotype showed up many times. The origin of this receptor is a man aged 18 to 30 who received the YFV17D yellow fever vaccine. The chain combines TRBV20-1 with TRBJ2-3; either TRBD1 or TRBD2 may fit D (6 bases each). Material: PBMCs, obtained 15 days after the yellow fever booster vaccination. The CDR3, as DNA: TGCAGTGCTACGGGTTATGGGGGGCCAGATACGCAGTATTTT. Its translation is CSATGYGGPDTQYF.